This T cell receptor (beta chain) derives from a study of shared clonotypes between healthy human individuals (dated by TCRdb to about 2020). Looking at the study overall: The cohort included three men and a couple of women between 18 and 49 years of age. Leukapheresis yielded between about 0.85 and 10 billion PBMCs per donor. Per donor, three plates each were used for CD4 naive and CD4 memory, two for CD8 naive, and one for CD8 memory. To estimate repertoire size and how much clonotype sharing occurs between individuals, the study deeply sequenced the blood TCR repertoires of roughly 5 healthy adults. Libraries were prepared and TCR repertoires were sequenced by different laboratories using diverse techniques, in order to increase sequencing depth and limit assay-specific biases.

Healthy HIV-negative adults with no recently reported acute infections or vaccinations were included as donors. Only Caucasian adults living in Nashville, Tennessee, USA were represented among the donors. Magnetic negative selection was used to enrich CD4+ T cells, after which naive cells were positively selected on CD45RA and the negative fraction became the memory subset. Blood was collected by leukapheresis, and PBMCs were isolated by Ficoll-Histopaque density gradient centrifugation and then cryopreserved in liquid nitrogen vapor phase. Analytical flow cytometry was used to check the purity and quantity of every magnetically sorted T cell population. Genomic DNA was isolated from each sorted fraction and quantified by UV absorbance on a Nanodrop 2000c. The investigation overall reported the following: Sharing across a few donors was observed for approximately 5% of naive CD4, 3.5% of naive CD8, around 2.5% of memory CD4, and 0.4% of memory CD8 clonotypes. Naive subsets generally had larger estimated clonotype richness than memory subsets. Because the study included only a small number of donors, the genetic and exposure-history diversity represented was limited. Only blood was sampled, and tissue TCR repertoires likely differ from those in blood. Pairwise subsampling led to the expectation that sequencing depth would affect the degree of clonotype sharing among donors. Higher generation probabilities were observed for clonotypes shared by all four sorted-subset donors than for non-shared clonotypes. Rarefaction of sorted-subset datasets indicated incomplete sequencing despite the large sequencing depth.

V was cut back by 5 bases and J by 5 bases, leaving a gap of 16 bases between them. Sequences MDHEN (CDR1) and SYDVKM (CDR2) are obtained from the germline V gene. From the cysteine up to the phenylalanine, the CDR3 has a length of 14 residues. Only the CDR3 DNA stays, 42 bases, in frame from base 1. Using the deep immunoSEQ assay, TCR CDR3 regions were amplified from genomic DNA by multiplex PCR. For each cell subset, the extracted genomic DNA was distributed evenly across all wells of several immunoSEQ 96-well plates, and each plate served as one replicate. For sorted subsets, 150 to 200 ng genomic DNA, equal to 30,000 to 35,000 T cell genomes, was loaded into each replicate PCR. The purified libraries were quantified using a Qubit 3.0 fluorometer, sized with a Bioanalyzer 2100, and then quantified again using the KAPA Library Quantification kit. Every immunoSEQ 96-well plate was sequenced on a dedicated single-read 150-cycle Illumina NextSeq 550 flow cell. Per the authors' processing: Because the immunoSEQ output held only junctional sequences and lacked quality scores, the filtering could not match the filtering applied to full-length reads. Sequences were annotated with PyIR, a Python wrapper for IgBLAST v1.9, and V/J genes and CDR3 were assigned using IMGT germline references. Reads were removed for weak V/J assignments (E-value above 1e-6), missing CDR3, stop codons, out-of-frame junctions, or ambiguous translated residues. A V3J clonotype was defined by an identical inferred V gene, J gene, and CDR3 amino acid sequence. Percentage overlap between repertoires was calculated by dividing the number of shared unique clonotypes by the size of the smaller repertoire. Three approaches were used to assess repertoire richness: RTK rarefaction, the Chao1 estimator, and Recon v2.1 estimates of unobserved clonotypes. Generation probabilities for all TCRbeta clonotypes obtained by the gDNA method from four donors were computed using OLGA. TCRdb's version of the immuneACCESS table is confined to in-frame rearrangements and falls short of the full clone set. An unresolved V gene accounts for under half of the shortfall where checked; the remainder is of unknown origin. V and J calls and clone size follow that table, whereas D and trimming were derived from the DNA. For this sample there are some 360,000 clones; over 70% appear just once. Of the sample, about 10% is held by the ten largest clones.

Comment on this clone: Which antigen it targets is not known. No quality values exist for individual bases; no much larger clone is one base distant.

The sample was memory CD4+ T cells sorted from blood. Per the publication, the cell subset or site label means: CD45RA-negative fraction. This chain joins TRBV28 to TRBJ2-7; the D gene is perhaps TRBD1 or TRBD2, each of them matching over 5 bases. This clonotype was sampled from a young man in good health. For the CDR3, the sequence is CASSIPGPKNEQYF. The nucleotide sequence is given as TGTGCCAGCAGTATTCCGGGACCGAAAAACGAGCAGTACTTC.